This is a list of T cell receptor beta chains from one sample in a study of cytomegalovirus exposure and HLA in healthy donors. The assay was immunoSEQ multiplex PCR, and TCRdb's table has in-frame clones only and misses some. Here the sample spans about 120,000 clones, around 80% being singletons. Specimen: PBMCs. These receptors all come from a female donor in good health and CMV-seronegative. Both conserved end residues are part of each CDR3. Each record gives: CDR3 protein, CDR3 DNA, clone size, D gene, J gene, V gene. A D gene is named only where the DNA matches it firmly. Rows give clone size only sometimes, using once, few, many, or a class for an expanded clone.

CDR3 protein: CASSFGTAYNEQFF; CDR3 DNA: TGCGCCAGCAGCTTTGGGACTGCTTACAATGAGCAGTTCTTC; clone size: few; D gene: .; J gene: TRBJ2-1; V gene: TRBV4-3
CDR3 protein: CASRPADRGHHGYTF; CDR3 DNA: TGTGCCAGCAGACCCGCCGACAGGGGGCATCATGGCTACACCTTC; clone size: .; D gene: TRBD1; J gene: TRBJ1-2; V gene: TRBV6-5
CDR3 protein: CASSSDFYNEQFF; CDR3 DNA: TGTGCCAGCAGCTCGGACTTTTACAATGAGCAGTTCTTC; clone size: .; D gene: .; J gene: TRBJ2-1; V gene: TRBV7-9
CDR3 protein: CASSGSYEQYF; CDR3 DNA: TGTGCCAGCAGTGGGTCCTACGAGCAGTACTTC; clone size: .; D gene: .; J gene: TRBJ2-7; V gene: TRBV2
CDR3 protein: CASTGGSGGETQYF; CDR3 DNA: TGTGCCAGCACCGGAGGTAGCGGGGGAGAGACCCAGTACTTC; clone size: .; D gene: TRBD2; J gene: TRBJ2-5; V gene: TRBV2
CDR3 protein: CASIKGGEQFF; CDR3 DNA: TGTGCCAGCATCAAAGGAGGGGAGCAGTTCTTC; clone size: once; D gene: .; J gene: TRBJ2-1; V gene: TRBV27
CDR3 protein: CASSLVQGARETQYF; CDR3 DNA: TGTGCCAGCAGCTTAGTACAGGGGGCCAGGGAGACCCAGTACTTC; clone size: .; D gene: TRBD1; J gene: TRBJ2-5; V gene: TRBV7-6
CDR3 protein: CASSLARQETQYF; CDR3 DNA: TGTGCCAGCAGCCTAGCTCGGCAAGAGACCCAGTACTTC; clone size: .; D gene: .; J gene: TRBJ2-5; V gene: TRBV7-3
CDR3 protein: CATSSLLQETQYF; CDR3 DNA: TGTGCCACCAGCAGCTTACTCCAAGAGACCCAGTACTTC; clone size: .; D gene: .; J gene: TRBJ2-5; V gene: TRBV15
CDR3 protein: CASSGSFEETQYF; CDR3 DNA: TGCGCCAGCTCCGGTTCGTTCGAAGAGACCCAGTACTTC; clone size: .; D gene: .; J gene: TRBJ2-5; V gene: TRBV10-1
CDR3 protein: CASRSGSGRSYEQYF; CDR3 DNA: TGTGCCAGCAGGAGTGGTAGCGGGCGTTCCTACGAGCAGTACTTC; clone size: few; D gene: TRBD2; J gene: TRBJ2-7; V gene: TRBV6-5
CDR3 protein: CASSRGTGIFLHTEAFF; CDR3 DNA: TGTGCCAGTAGTAGGGGGACAGGGATCTTCCTGCACACTGAAGCTTTCTTT; clone size: .; D gene: TRBD1; J gene: TRBJ1-1; V gene: TRBV19
CDR3 protein: CASTGGDDYGYTF; CDR3 DNA: TGTGCCAGCACCGGGGGGGACGACTATGGCTACACCTTC; clone size: .; D gene: .; J gene: TRBJ1-2; V gene: TRBV2
CDR3 protein: CASSSSATNEKLFF; CDR3 DNA: TGTGCCAGCAGCTCCAGCGCAACTAATGAAAAACTGTTTTTT; clone size: .; D gene: .; J gene: TRBJ1-4; V gene: TRBV7-9
CDR3 protein: CASSLGAPSRTDTQYF; CDR3 DNA: TGCGCCAGCAGCTTGGGGGCTCCTTCCCGAACAGATACGCAGTATTTT; clone size: .; D gene: .; J gene: TRBJ2-3; V gene: TRBV5-1
CDR3 protein: CASSPGMGASTYGYTF; CDR3 DNA: TGTGCCAGCAGTCCCGGGATGGGAGCCAGTACCTATGGCTACACCTTC; clone size: .; D gene: .; J gene: TRBJ1-2; V gene: TRBV27
CDR3 protein: CASSIGQGTGELFF; CDR3 DNA: TGTGCCAGTAGTATTGGGCAGGGGACCGGGGAGCTGTTTTTT; clone size: .; D gene: .; J gene: TRBJ2-2; V gene: TRBV19
CDR3 protein: CASSVSSGGAPDEQFF; CDR3 DNA: TGTGCCAGCAGCGTAAGTAGCGGGGGGGCCCCGGATGAGCAGTTCTTC; clone size: .; D gene: TRBD2; J gene: TRBJ2-1; V gene: TRBV9
CDR3 protein: CAYGGTDTQYF; CDR3 DNA: TGTGCCTATGGCGGGACAGATACGCAGTATTTT; clone size: .; D gene: .; J gene: TRBJ2-3; V gene: TRBV30
CDR3 protein: CASSRLAVGTLNSPLHF; CDR3 DNA: TGTGCCAGCAGCCGCCTGGCGGTCGGGACACTTAATTCACCCCTCCACTTT; clone size: .; D gene: .; J gene: TRBJ1-6; V gene: TRBV11-2
CDR3 protein: CASSPSGGAWQYF; CDR3 DNA: TGTGCCAGCAGCCCAAGCGGGGGGGCATGGCAGTACTTC; clone size: .; D gene: TRBD2; J gene: TRBJ2-5; V gene: TRBV13
CDR3 protein: CASSQAEPGLRTDTQYF; CDR3 DNA: TGTGCCAGCAGCCAAGCGGAGCCGGGACTACGCACAGATACGCAGTATTTT; clone size: .; D gene: TRBD2; J gene: TRBJ2-3; V gene: TRBV4-2
CDR3 protein: CAWSVPGWGLGALHF; CDR3 DNA: TGTGCCTGGAGTGTACCCGGGTGGGGGCTGGGGGCCCTCCACTTT; clone size: .; D gene: .; J gene: TRBJ1-6; V gene: TRBV30
CDR3 protein: CASRDYSPLHF; CDR3 DNA: TGCGCCAGCAGGGACTACTCACCCCTCCACTTT; clone size: few; D gene: .; J gene: TRBJ1-6; V gene: TRBV10-1
CDR3 protein: CASSLGPEGYEQYF; CDR3 DNA: TGCGCCAGCAGCTTGGGTCCGGAGGGCTACGAGCAGTACTTC; clone size: few; D gene: .; J gene: TRBJ2-7; V gene: TRBV5-1
CDR3 protein: CASTMTGGMSEQYF; CDR3 DNA: TGTGCCAGTACCATGACAGGGGGTATGAGTGAGCAGTACTTC; clone size: once; D gene: TRBD1; J gene: TRBJ2-7; V gene: TRBV19
CDR3 protein: CAWYRAGLAAGYTF; CDR3 DNA: TGTGCCTGGTATAGGGCAGGGTTAGCGGCTGGCTACACCTTC; clone size: .; D gene: .; J gene: TRBJ1-2; V gene: TRBV30
CDR3 protein: CAIRADQGVAGYTF; CDR3 DNA: TGTGCCATCAGAGCCGACCAGGGGGTGGCTGGCTACACCTTC; clone size: .; D gene: TRBD1; J gene: TRBJ1-2; V gene: TRBV10-3
CDR3 protein: CAWSKQGGTEAFF; CDR3 DNA: TGTGCCTGGAGTAAACAGGGGGGCACTGAAGCTTTCTTT; clone size: .; D gene: TRBD1; J gene: TRBJ1-1; V gene: TRBV30
CDR3 protein: CASSLGQARGTEAFF; CDR3 DNA: TGTGCCAGCAGCTTAGGGCAGGCCAGGGGCACTGAAGCTTTCTTT; clone size: .; D gene: .; J gene: TRBJ1-1; V gene: TRBV7-9
CDR3 protein: CASSPARGTGGPQHF; CDR3 DNA: TGTGCCAGCTCACCGGCCAGAGGTACCGGTGGGCCCCAGCATTTT; clone size: .; D gene: .; J gene: TRBJ1-5; V gene: TRBV18
CDR3 protein: CASSLSTGVSLETQYF; CDR3 DNA: TGTGCCAGCTCACTCTCGACAGGGGTGAGTTTAGAGACCCAGTACTTC; clone size: .; D gene: TRBD1; J gene: TRBJ2-5; V gene: TRBV18